The present T cell receptor (beta chain) was sequenced within a study of blood T cells in healthy people across ages. Study observations and caveats: Measured against age, TCR beta diversity per million T cells decreased in a roughly linear manner.

This clonotype showed up many times. The target antigen is unknown. Together with a sample-barcoded 5' primer, a J-beta primer mix was included in a second PCR lasting about 6 to 11 cycles. Each cDNA molecule, via a template-switch adaptor with 12 random nucleotides, was tagged. MiXCR was run by TCRdb on the 5' RACE reads, yielding one entry per CDR3 protein. The sample contains hundreds of thousands of distinct CDR3 sequences, more than 20% of which appear only once. The CDR3 is made up of 15 amino acids. V dropped 4 bases and J dropped 5; count of bases not matched to a gene: 7. Germline V lookup: CDR1 MNHEY, CDR2 SVGEGT. These same data were also listed under a study on T cells of mothers and their children.

The sequencing input was blood. V is TRBV6-2 or TRBV6-3 and J is TRBJ2-5, with 10 bases identical to TRBD2. This clonotype was sampled from a boy younger than 18 in good health. CDR3 bases: TGTGCCAGCAGTTCCAGGACTAGCGGAGGGGAGACCCAGTACTTC. This codes for CASSSRTSGGETQYF.